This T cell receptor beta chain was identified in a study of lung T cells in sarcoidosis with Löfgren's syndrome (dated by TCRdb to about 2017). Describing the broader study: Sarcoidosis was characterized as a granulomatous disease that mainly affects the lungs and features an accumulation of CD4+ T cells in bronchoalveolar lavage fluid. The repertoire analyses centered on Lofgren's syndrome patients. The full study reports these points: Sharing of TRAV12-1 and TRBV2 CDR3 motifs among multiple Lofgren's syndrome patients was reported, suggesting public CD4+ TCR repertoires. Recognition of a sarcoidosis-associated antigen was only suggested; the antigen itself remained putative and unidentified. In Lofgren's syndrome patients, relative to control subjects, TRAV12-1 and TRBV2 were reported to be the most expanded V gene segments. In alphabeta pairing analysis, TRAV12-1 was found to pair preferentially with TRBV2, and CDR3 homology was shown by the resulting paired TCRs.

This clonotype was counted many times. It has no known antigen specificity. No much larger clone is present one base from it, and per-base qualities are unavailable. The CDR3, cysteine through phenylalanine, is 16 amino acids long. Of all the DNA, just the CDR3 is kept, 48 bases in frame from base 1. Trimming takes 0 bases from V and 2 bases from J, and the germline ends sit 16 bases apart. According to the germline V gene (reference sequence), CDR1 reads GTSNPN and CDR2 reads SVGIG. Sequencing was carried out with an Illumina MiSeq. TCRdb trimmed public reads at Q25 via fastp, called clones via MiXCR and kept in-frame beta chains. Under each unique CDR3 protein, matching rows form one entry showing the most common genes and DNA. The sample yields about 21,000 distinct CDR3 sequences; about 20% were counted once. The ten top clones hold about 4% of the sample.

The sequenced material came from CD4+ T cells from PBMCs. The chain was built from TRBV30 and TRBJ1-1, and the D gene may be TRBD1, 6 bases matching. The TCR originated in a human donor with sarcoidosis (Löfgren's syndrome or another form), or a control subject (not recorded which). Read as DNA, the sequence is TGTGCCTGGAGTGTAGTACCGGGACACATTAACACTGAAGCTTTCTTT. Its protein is CAWSVVPGHINTEAFF.